Each of the 29 T cell receptor beta chains below was sequenced from the same sample in a study of memory CD4+ T cells and cytomegalovirus serostatus. Clones were read by immunoSEQ multiplex PCR, and TCRdb kept only the in-frame ones, dropping some. The table has 40,000 to 55,000 clones, around 80% seen once; the top ten hold 1.5% to 2%. The sort gate was single viable CD3+CD4+CD8-CD45RO+ cells for memory CD4+ T cells. Sequenced: memory CD4+ T cells from blood. The receptors were sampled from an adult in good health and CMV-seronegative.

The rearrangement joins TRBV28 to TRBJ2-4, with D possibly being TRBD1 (6 bases). The CDR3 has 15 residues. Per germline, CDR1 MDHEN and CDR2 SYDVKM. V was cut by 5 bases and J by 4 bases, with 15 bases left in between. This chain's CDR3 is CASSPAGTMKNIQYF. The DNA for the CDR3 is TGTGCCAGCAGTCCTGCCGGGACAATGAAAAACATTCAGTACTTC.

The V gene is TRBV7-9, the J gene TRBJ1-4; tentative D call: TRBD1 (5 bases). This CDR3 spans 14 amino acids. Germline V lookup: CDR1 SEHNR, CDR2 FQNEAQ (reference sequence). V was clipped by 7 bases and J by 8 bases, with 17 bases between them. CDR3 nucleotide sequence: TGTGCCAGCATGAATTTAGGGGAAGGCGAAAAACTGTTTTTT. Translation gives CASMNLGEGEKLFF.

This clone was observed a few times. The rearrangement joins TRBV7-2 to TRBJ1-1, with a tentative D call TRBD1 (5 bases). This CDR3 contains 12 residues. V shed 1 base and J shed 10 bases, with 10 bases lying between them. Germline lookup yields CDR1 SGHTA and CDR2 FQGNSA. The DNA of the CDR3 is TGTGCCAGCAGCTTAGGGGGGGAATCAGCTTTCTTT. Amino acids: CASSLGGESAFF.

The genes are TRBV4-2 and TRBJ1-6, with D unclear. V lost 1 base and J 5 bases, leaving 9 bases between the germline ends. Germline values: CDR1 LGHNA, CDR2 YNFKEQ. This CDR3 region has 15 residues. The CDR3 reads CASSQGTANNSPLHF. The CDR3 DNA reads as TGTGCCAGCAGCCAAGGGACGGCTAATAATTCACCCCTCCACTTT.

The chain joins TRBV10-3 to TRBJ2-3, with D possibly being TRBD1 (8 bases). This CDR3 has 15 residues. The germline CDR1 and CDR2 sequences are ENHRY and SYGVKD. Trimming removed 8 bases from V and 4 bases from J, with 19 bases in between. The CDR3 DNA reads as TGTGCCATCGGTTCCCGGACAGGGAGGGCAGATACGCAGTATTTT. This gives the protein CAIGSRTGRADTQYF.

CDR3 in amino acids: CAIRDRVAGELFF. The CDR3 DNA reads TGTGCCATCAGGGACAGGGTTGCCGGGGAGCTGTTTTTT. The chain recombines TRBV10-3 with TRBJ2-2, with 8 bases aligning to TRBD1. The V gene end was trimmed by 6 bases and the J gene end by 6 bases; junction bases not matched to a gene: 3. CDR1 ENHRY and CDR2 SYGVKD come from the germline V gene. The CDR3 is 13 amino acids.

The V call is TRBV7-2, the J call TRBJ1-3; TRBD1 agrees at 8 bases. The CDR3 runs to 17 residues. Germline CDR1 and CDR2: SGHTA and FQGNSA. V trimming: 3 bases; J trimming: 0 bases; junction bases outside the gene matches: 7. DNA of the CDR3: TGTGCCAGCAGCTTTGACAGGGGAATCATCTCTGGAAACACCATATATTTT. Protein sequence: CASSFDRGIISGNTIYF.

The chain uses TRBV9 and TRBJ1-6; no firm D call. The germline gives CDR1 SGDLS, CDR2 YYNGEE. The CDR3 is 15 residues long. V was trimmed by 4 bases and J by 8 bases, leaving 16 bases between them. For the CDR3, the DNA is TGTGCCAGCAGCTCATCCGGGAGATGGGATTCACCCCTCCACTTT. Residues: CASSSSGRWDSPLHF.

The rearrangement joins TRBV2 to TRBJ2-5; 7 positions match TRBD1. Germline-derived CDR1 and CDR2 are SNHLY and FYNNEI. The CDR3 runs to 14 residues. J was trimmed by 4 bases and V by 6 bases; bases with no gene match: 8. This CDR3 is CASRPSQGVETQYF. CDR3 nucleotide sequence: TGTGCCAGCAGACCAAGCCAGGGGGTAGAGACCCAGTACTTC.

The chain recombines TRBV28 with TRBJ2-5; D gene unclear. The length of the CDR3 is 11 residues. The germline V gene has CDR1 MDHEN and CDR2 SYDVKM. Between the trimmed V and J ends, which lost 6 bases and 5 bases, there was a span of 7 bases. The CDR3: CASRKSETQYF. The DNA of the CDR3 is TGTGCCAGCAGGAAGAGTGAGACCCAGTACTTC.

This chain joins TRBV4-1 and TRBJ2-7, with D perhaps matching TRBD2 (7 bases). CDR3 size: 16 residues. Trimming removed 0 bases at V and 0 bases at J, with 12 bases between. Germline V gene lookup returns CDR1 MGHRA and CDR2 YSYEKL. The CDR3 DNA reads TGCGCCAGCAGCCAAGATGGGGGGGGCTACTCCTACGAGCAGTACTTC. This codes for CASSQDGGGYSYEQYF.

The chain joins TRBV11-2 to TRBJ2-5; either TRBD1 or TRBD2 may supply D (5 bases each). Germline CDR1 SGHAT, CDR2 FQNNGV. The CDR3 is 13 residues long. The V and J ends lost 4 bases and 5 bases respectively, with 11 bases between them. The CDR3 coding sequence is TGTGCCAGCAGCTGGGGACCGCAGGAGACCCAGTACTTC. It encodes CASSWGPQETQYF.

This chain uses TRBV7-2 with TRBJ1-6; no firm D call. CDR1 is SGHTA, CDR2 FQGNSA, per germline. The germline V and J ends were trimmed by 1 base and 6 bases, with 13 bases remaining between them. The CDR3 consists of 16 residues. Here the CDR3 reads CASSLEFGRSNSPLHF. The CDR3 nucleotides are TGTGCCAGCAGCTTAGAATTTGGCAGATCTAATTCACCCCTCCACTTT. Full variable domain (missing parts from reference TRBV7-2 and TRBJ1-6): GAGVSQSPSNKVTEKGKDVELRCDPISGHTALYWYRQSLGQGLEFLIYFQGNSAPDKSGLPSDRFSAERTGGSVSTLTIQRTQQEDSAVYLCASSLEFGRSNSPLHFGNGTRLTVT.

The gene calls are TRBV6-5 and TRBJ2-7; 8 nucleotides match TRBD1. Germline trimming cut 5 bases from V and 1 base from J; bases unmatched to any gene: 7. This CDR3 has 15 amino acids. CDR1 and CDR2 from the germline V gene are MNHEY and SVGAGI. DNA of the CDR3: TGTGCCAGCAGTAGGGGAACAGGGGGTTCCTACGAGCAGTACTTC. It yields the protein CASSRGTGGSYEQYF.

This clone was counted only a few times. The J gene is TRBJ1-1, the V gene TRBV30; 7 nucleotides line up with TRBD1. The length of the CDR3 is 13 residues. From germline, CDR1 is GTSNPN and CDR2 SVGIG (reference sequence). J gave up 4 bases and V 3 bases, and 5 bases lay outside the gene matches. The CDR3 DNA reads as TGTGCCTGGAGACAGGGGTTGAGCACTGAAGCTTTCTTT. Translating gives CAWRQGLSTEAFF.

The chain has TRBV7-9 and TRBJ2-5; the D call may be TRBD1 or TRBD2 (5 bases each). Germline V CDR1 and CDR2: SEHNR, FQNEAQ (reference sequence). V lost 5 bases, J lost 5 bases, and 12 bases lay in between. This CDR3 is 13 amino acids long. CDR3 residues: CASSQGPGETQYF. The CDR3 DNA is TGTGCCAGCAGCCAGGGACCGGGGGAGACCCAGTACTTC.

DNA of the CDR3: TGTGCCAGTAGTTACCCCGGGACATCAAATTCACCCCTCCACTTT. Its protein is CASSYPGTSNSPLHF. V usage is TRBV19 and J usage is TRBJ1-6; D is perhaps TRBD1 (6 bases). The CDR3 has 15 amino acids. V was pared by 5 bases and J by 7 bases, with 15 bases between. CDR1 LNHDA and CDR2 SQIVND come from the germline V gene (reference sequence).

V is TRBV18 and J is TRBJ1-6; D gene unclear. CDR3 length: 14 residues. Germline V gene data show CDR1 as KGHSH and CDR2 as LQKENI. Trimming removed 5 bases at V and 4 bases at J, with 9 bases between. The CDR3 DNA follows: TGTGCCAGCTCAGAGGCCCCTTATAATTCACCCCTCCACTTT. Amino acid sequence: CASSEAPYNSPLHF. Complete variable domain (other parts from reference TRBV18 and TRBJ1-6): NAGVMQNPRHLVRRRGQEARLRCSPMKGHSHVYWYRQLPEEGLKFMVYLQKENIIDESGMPKERFSAEFPKEGPSILRIQQVVRGDSAAYFCASSEAPYNSPLHFGNGTRLTVT.

The chain is built from TRBV7-2 and TRBJ2-5, with D hard to call. Germline V gives CDR1 SGHTA, CDR2 FQGNSA. V dropped 5 bases and J dropped 0 bases, with 10 bases sitting between them. This CDR3 comprises 14 residues. CDR3 sequence (DNA): TGTGCCAGCAGCGCTCGGACGCACCAAGAGACCCAGTACTTC. It encodes CASSARTHQETQYF.

The genes are TRBV11-3 and TRBJ2-7; D tentatively fits TRBD1 or TRBD2 (5 bases each). Germline V lookup: CDR1 SGHNT, CDR2 YENEEA. CDR3 length: 15 residues. Trimming took 4 bases from V and 2 from J, leaving 15 bases between them. This CDR3 reads CASSSSGTDTYEQYF. CDR3 bases: TGTGCCAGCAGCTCCTCCGGGACGGACACCTACGAGCAGTACTTC.

The chain is built from TRBV11-3 and TRBJ1-2, with D unclear. CDR3 length: 13 amino acids. Germline V gene lookup returns CDR1 SGHNT and CDR2 YENEEA. The germline V and J ends were trimmed by 3 bases and 8 bases, with 13 bases remaining between them. CDR3 protein: CASSFPSFFGYTF. The CDR3 region has the DNA TGTGCCAGCAGCTTCCCCTCGTTTTTCGGCTACACCTTC.

The V and J genes are TRBV9 and TRBJ2-3; D may be TRBD2 (6 bases). There are 15 residues in the CDR3. The V end was cut by 1 base, the J end by 3 bases, with 12 bases between. Germline CDR1 reads SGDLS; CDR2 reads YYNGEE. The CDR3 bases are TGTGCCAGCAGCGTATTGGGGGAGGAGACAGATACGCAGTATTTT. Translated: CASSVLGEETDTQYF.

J is TRBJ2-1 and V is TRBV11-3; D may be TRBD1 (6 bases). Germline CDR1 SGHNT, CDR2 YENEEA. Trimming took off 6 bases at V and 10 bases at J, with 13 bases between the two ends. The CDR3 totals 12 residues. CDR3: CASSQGSGEQFF. The CDR3 coding sequence is TGTGCCAGCAGTCAGGGGTCGGGAGAGCAGTTCTTC.

V and J are TRBV7-3 and TRBJ2-7; D is possibly TRBD2 (7 bases). The V gene lost 0 bases and the J gene lost 5 bases, with 14 bases spanning the gap. Germline CDR1 SGHTA, CDR2 FQGTGA. The CDR3 spans 15 residues. Here the CDR3 DNA reads TGTGCCAGCAGCTTAACGAAGGGGGGGCTCAACGAGCAGTACTTC. It translates to CASSLTKGGLNEQYF. The full variable domain, with the rest looked up from reference TRBV7-3 and TRBJ2-7, is GAGVSQTPSNKVTEKGKYVELRCDPISGHTALYWYRQSLGQGPEFLIYFQGTGAADDSGLPNDRFFAVRPEGSVSTLKIQRTERGDSAVYLCASSLTKGGLNEQYFGPGTRLTVT.

This rearrangement joins TRBV30 to TRBJ1-2; TRBD1 is a possible D gene (5 bases). The CDR3 spans 15 residues. Trimming shortened V by 3 bases and J by 0 bases, and 14 bases separated the two germline ends. Germline V gene sequence: CDR1 GTSNPN, CDR2 SVGIG (reference sequence). CDR3 protein: CAWRTLGGANYGYTF. The CDR3 nucleotides read TGTGCCTGGAGGACCCTTGGGGGGGCTAACTATGGCTACACCTTC.

CDR3 in DNA: TGCAGCGTTGCGAGCACTCCTAACAATGAGCAGTTCTTC. This codes for CSVASTPNNEQFF. The rearrangement joins TRBV29-1 to TRBJ2-1; unclear D gene. CDR1 and CDR2 from the germline V gene are SQVTM and ANQGSEA. V lost 4 bases and J 5 bases, leaving 12 bases between the germline ends. The CDR3 is 13 residues long.

The chain carries TRBV2 and TRBJ2-6; the D gene is possibly TRBD1 (5 bases). The CDR3 totals 15 residues. CDR1 SNHLY and CDR2 FYNNEI come from the germline V gene. V lost 5 bases and J lost 0, with 8 bases in between. CDR3 sequence reads: CASSIDSSGANVLTF. The CDR3 DNA sequence: TGTGCCAGCAGTATTGACAGCTCTGGGGCCAACGTCCTGACTTTC.

This sequence joins TRBV23-1 and TRBJ2-7, with 8 bases fitting TRBD2. TRBV23-1 is reported as an ORF; its role is uncertain. The CDR3 length is 19 residues. V gave up 4 bases and J gave up 6 bases; unmatched junction bases: 23. CDR3 amino acids: CASSRPCPPGLDLVTEQYF. As DNA, the CDR3 is TGCGCCAGCAGTCGACCCTGCCCCCCGGGACTAGATTTGGTGACCGAGCAGTACTTC.

V and J are TRBV2 and TRBJ1-1, with D possibly matching TRBD1 (5 bases). V gave up 6 bases and J gave up 3 bases, with 14 bases separating them. This CDR3 contains 14 residues. CDR1 is SNHLY, CDR2 FYNNEI, per germline. CDR3 sequence (DNA): TGTGCCAGCAGCAATCCCGGGACTGACACTGAAGCTTTCTTT. Its protein product is CASSNPGTDTEAFF. Complete variable domain (other parts from reference TRBV2 and TRBJ1-1): EPEVTQTPSHQVTQMGQEVILRCVPISNHLYFYWYRQILGQKVEFLVSFYNNEISEKSEIFDDQFSVERPDGSNFTLKIRSTKLEDSAMYFCASSNPGTDTEAFFGQGTRLTVV.